This T cell receptor beta chain comes out of a study of blood T cell repertoires in COVID-19. Overall study context: The cDNA or gDNA used as material had been derived from T cells, B-cell-depleted T cells, or PBMCs.

Seattle patients were enrolled during active infection and followed longitudinally. Sequenced by immunoSEQ multiplex PCR; TCRdb stores in-frame clones only, minus some. The sample has about 150,000 clones, more than 75% seen once; the top ten hold roughly 4.5%. CDR1 and CDR2 from the germline V gene are MNHEY and SMNVEV (reference sequence). The CDR3 runs 14 residues. The J segment lost 1 base and the V segment lost 6 bases, leaving 6 bases of the junction unmatched. The rearrangement links TRBV27 to TRBJ2-7; 7 bases line up with TRBD2. This clonotype was obtained from a man aged 18 to 30 with COVID-19, enrolled during active disease. The sequencing input was peripheral blood. The CDR3 protein is CASRRKRESYEQYF. In nucleotides, the CDR3 is TGTGCCAGCAGACGAAAGCGGGAATCCTACGAGCAGTACTTC.